A single sample gave rise to the 16 T cell receptor beta chains below, sequenced in a study of human T cells and chemical hapten exposure. Time point indicated: pre-sensitization, week 0. Treatment reported: therapeutic diphenylcyclopropenone sensitization with weekly scalp DPC. TCRdb fed the RACE reads into MiXCR, producing one record per CDR3 protein. The data contain about 98,000 distinct CDR3 sequences, 11% of them seen just once; the ten biggest clones take up more than 2.5%. The starting material was whole blood, obtained in connection with sensitization to the hapten diphenylcyclopropenone (DPC). The receptors were gathered from a woman aged 55-69 years with alopecia areata. Some clones in this sample may be carry-over from other donors' samples.

In this sample, this clonotype turned up a few times. The rearrangement links TRBV5-5 to TRBJ2-1; no reliable D call. CDR1 is SGHKS, CDR2 YYEKEE, per germline (reference sequence). V was pared by 4 bases and J by 7 bases, with 18 bases between. The CDR3 runs 15 residues. CDR3 DNA: TGTGCCAGCAGCCTAAGAACCGGGTCCCCAAATGAGCAGTTCTTC. This translates into CASSLRTGSPNEQFF.

There are many counts of this clonotype. The genes are TRBV6-1 and TRBJ2-1; TRBD2 matches 12 bases. This CDR3 spans 15 amino acids. Germline trimming cut 7 bases from V and 6 bases from J; bases unmatched to any gene: 7. Germline loops: CDR1 MNHNS, CDR2 SASEGT. CDR3: CASTMPLAGGNEQFF. As DNA, the CDR3 is TGTGCCAGCACTATGCCACTAGCGGGGGGCAATGAGCAGTTCTTC.

This clonotype occurred a few times. This rearrangement joins TRBV7-9 to TRBJ1-1; tentatively, D is TRBD1 (5 bases). Germline values: CDR1 SEHNR, CDR2 FQNEAQ (reference sequence). This CDR3 has 13 residues. V shed 7 bases and J shed 0 bases, with 9 bases lying between them. As DNA, the CDR3 is TGTGCCAGCATTAGGGGCTTGAACACTGAAGCTTTCTTT. Translated: CASIRGLNTEAFF.

In its sample, this clonotype was seen many times. The rearrangement joins TRBV6-1 to TRBJ1-4, with 8 bases aligning to TRBD1. The length of the CDR3 is 18 residues. J was trimmed by 3 bases and V by 3 bases; bases with no gene match: 12. CDR1 is MNHNS, CDR2 SASEGT, per germline. The CDR3 coding sequence is TGTGCCAGCAGTGAGAAGCGACAGGGGCGAGCGGCTAATGAAAAACTGTTTTTT. This gives the protein CASSEKRQGRAANEKLFF.

Only a few counts were recorded for this clonotype. DNA of the CDR3: TGTGCCAGCAGCTCCTCCGGACTAGCGGGCACCGGGGAGCTGTTTTTT. As protein: CASSSSGLAGTGELFF. This chain links TRBV7-6 with TRBJ2-2; 11 bases agree with TRBD2. The CDR3 spans 16 residues. The germline gives CDR1 SGHVS, CDR2 FNYEAQ. V was clipped by 4 bases and J by 4 bases; unmatched bases: 5. Looking up the rest from reference TRBV7-6 and TRBJ2-2 gives the full variable domain: GAGVSQSPRYKVTKRGQDVALRCDPISGHVSLYWYRQALGQGPEFLTYFNYEAQQDKSGLPNDRFSAERPEGSISTLTIQRTEQRDSAMYRCASSSSGLAGTGELFFGEGSRLTVL.

This clonotype was recorded at least ten times. The chain is built from TRBV29-1 and TRBJ1-1; 12 bases agree with TRBD1. CDR1 is SQVTM and CDR2 is ANQGSEA in the germline V gene. The CDR3 spans 13 residues. V was clipped by 6 bases and J by 10 bases; unmatched bases: 9. CDR3 sequence: CSVAGQGALGAFF. In nucleotides, the CDR3 is TGCAGCGTGGCGGGACAGGGGGCATTAGGAGCTTTCTTT.

The rearrangement uses TRBV10-3 and TRBJ2-2, with TRBD2 identical over 12 bases. In germline, CDR1 is ENHRY, CDR2 SYGVKD. Trimming cost V 6 bases and J 2 bases; bases outside gene matches: 4. The CDR3 is 16 residues long. CDR3 sequence (DNA): TGTGCCATCAGACTAGCGGGGGGCCACAACACCGGGGAGCTGTTTTTT. This gives the protein CAIRLAGGHNTGELFF.

This clonotype showed up just once. The chain joins TRBV29-1 to TRBJ2-2; D perhaps matches TRBD2 (7 bases). The V end was cut by 7 bases, the J end by 6 bases, with 18 bases between. This CDR3 is 14 amino acids long. Germline CDR1 SQVTM, CDR2 ANQGSEA. CDR3 nucleotides: TGCAGCGCCTCGGGGGGCTTGGTCTCCGGGGAGCTGTTTTTT. It yields the protein CSASGGLVSGELFF.

At least ten counts were recorded for this clonotype. V gene TRBV18 combines with J gene TRBJ1-2, with D unclear. The germline V gene has CDR1 KGHSH and CDR2 LQKENI. The ends were cut back, 7 bases at V and 2 bases at J, with 11 bases in the middle. This CDR3 spans 13 amino acids. CDR3 DNA: TGTGCCAGCTGTCCGGACGGAAACTATGGCTACACCTTC. As protein: CASCPDGNYGYTF.

There are many counts of this clonotype. The chain recombines TRBV6-5 with TRBJ2-3; D may be TRBD1 (5 bases). Germline V gene lookup returns CDR1 MNHEY and CDR2 SVGAGI. CDR3 size: 14 residues. The V end lost 2 bases, the J end lost 3 bases, and 9 bases lay between the germline ends. In DNA, the CDR3 is TGTGCCAGCAGTTACATGACAGCGACAGATACGCAGTATTTT. Its protein is CASSYMTATDTQYF.

This clonotype appeared a few times. V gene TRBV12-3 or TRBV12-4 combines with J gene TRBJ1-6, with 8 bases matching TRBD1. The CDR3 consists of 15 residues. After removal of 3 bases from V and 10 bases from J, the junction contained 8 bases not matched to a gene. The chain's CDR3 is CASSFGTGLRSPLHF. CDR3 nucleotide sequence: TGTGCCAGCAGTTTCGGGACAGGACTTCGATCACCCCTCCACTTT.

This clonotype was detected ten times or more. The J gene is TRBJ1-2, the V gene TRBV5-1, with D possibly matching TRBD1 (6 bases). This CDR3 has 14 amino acids. V was shortened by 0 bases and J by 4 bases, with 10 bases between the two germline ends. The germline V gene encodes CDR1 SGHRS and CDR2 YFSETQ. DNA for the CDR3: TGCGCCAGCAGCTTGGACGGGACAATCTATGGCTACACCTTC. This codes for CASSLDGTIYGYTF.

This clonotype showed up just a few times. The CDR3 DNA reads TGTGCCAGCAGCAACCCAGGGACTAGCGGGGGCCGGGAGTACTTC. It is translated as CASSNPGTSGGREYF. This chain uses TRBV25-1 with TRBJ2-7, with 14 bases aligning to TRBD2. CDR3 size: 15 residues. The V segment lost 6 bases and the J segment 11 bases; nucleotides outside the gene matches: 12. Germline CDR1 and CDR2: MGHDK and SYGVNS.

The chain links TRBV18 to TRBJ2-5, with D hard to call. Germline V gives CDR1 KGHSH, CDR2 LQKENI. Trimming pared 4 bases from V and 0 bases from J, leaving 9 bases between. This CDR3 comprises 14 residues. CDR3 DNA: TGTGCCAGCTCACAAGGACGAGACCAAGAGACCCAGTACTTC. Amino acids: CASSQGRDQETQYF.

Many counts were recorded for this clonotype. The chain carries TRBV30 and TRBJ1-6; D call uncertain. This CDR3 comprises 14 residues. The V end was cut by 0 bases, the J end by 7 bases, with 10 bases between. Germline V gives CDR1 GTSNPN, CDR2 SVGIG (reference sequence). The CDR3 loop reads CAWSVGPGNSPLHF. As DNA, the CDR3 is TGTGCCTGGAGTGTAGGGCCGGGGAATTCACCCCTCCACTTT. Looking up the rest from reference TRBV30 and TRBJ1-6 gives the full variable domain: SQTIHQWPATLVQPVGSPLSLECTVEGTSNPNLYWYRQAAGRGLQLLFYSVGIGQISSEVPQNLSASRPQDRQFILSSKKLLLSDSGFYLCAWSVGPGNSPLHFGNGTRLTVT.

V usage is TRBV7-9 and J usage is TRBJ2-7; TRBD1 agrees at 7 bases. Germline loops: CDR1 SEHNR, CDR2 FQNEAQ (reference sequence). The CDR3 consists of 14 residues. With 6 bases clipped from V and 2 bases from J, the junction kept 7 bases outside the gene matches. The CDR3 here is CASSNTGAAYEQYF. CDR3 sequence (DNA): TGTGCCAGCAGTAATACAGGGGCCGCCTACGAGCAGTACTTC. The variable domain in full, with the rest retrieved from reference TRBV7-9 and TRBJ2-7, is DTGVSQNPRHKITKRGQNVTFRCDPISEHNRLYWYRQTLGQGPEFLTYFQNEAQLEKSRLLSDRFSAERPKGSFSTLEIQRTEQGDSAMYLCASSNTGAAYEQYFGPGTRLTVT.